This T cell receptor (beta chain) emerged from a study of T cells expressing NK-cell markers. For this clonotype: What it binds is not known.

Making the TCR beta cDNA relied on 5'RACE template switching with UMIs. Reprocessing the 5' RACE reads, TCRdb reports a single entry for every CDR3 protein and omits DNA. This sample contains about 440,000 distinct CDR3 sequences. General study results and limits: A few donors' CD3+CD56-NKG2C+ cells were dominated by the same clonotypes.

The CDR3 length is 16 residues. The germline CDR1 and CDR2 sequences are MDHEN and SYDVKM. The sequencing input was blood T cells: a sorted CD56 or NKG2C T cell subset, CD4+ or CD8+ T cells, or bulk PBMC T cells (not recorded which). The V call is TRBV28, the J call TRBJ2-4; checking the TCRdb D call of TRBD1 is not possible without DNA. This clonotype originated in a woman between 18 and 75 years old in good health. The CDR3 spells CASSFSGRGLLNIQYF. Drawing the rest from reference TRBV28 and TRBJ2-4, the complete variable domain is DVKVTQSSRYLVKRTGEKVFLECVQDMDHENMFWYRQDPGLGLRLIYFSYDVKMKEKGDIPEGYSVSREKKERFSLILESASTNQTSMYLCASSFSGRGLLNIQYFGAGTRLSVL.